This T cell receptor (beta chain) was found in a study of T-cell memory formation after mild COVID-19. This CDR3 is built from 14 residues. The V gene lost 8 bases and the J gene lost 0 bases, with 11 bases spanning the gap. Germline CDR1 and CDR2: SGHTA and FQGNSA. TCRdb called the 5' RACE reads again in MiXCR, with one record for every CDR3 protein. The repertoire holds a few hundred thousand distinct CDR3 sequences, 20% to 25% seen once, with roughly 21% in the top ten. The TCR sequence derives from a young man who had mild COVID-19 (a few samples of this study predate the infection). Cell type and time point are not known. V is TRBV7-2 and J is TRBJ1-3; no firm D call. Material: PBMCs or a T cell subset sorted from them (not recorded which). In DNA, the CDR3 is TGTGCCAGCCTCTCTCGGAGCTCTGGAAACACCATATATTTT. It specifies CASLSRSSGNTIYF.